This TCR beta chain emerged from a study of blood T cell repertoires in COVID-19. Overall study context: PBMCs, B-cell-depleted T cells, or T cells provided the cDNA or gDNA that made up the material.

With 4 bases removed from V and 5 bases from J, the gap between germline ends came to 9 bases. Germline values: CDR1 MDHEN, CDR2 SYDVKM. The CDR3 covers 13 residues. Per the original methods: Amplified reference gene primers provided the basis for estimating nucleated cell counts. The table came from immunoSEQ multiplex PCR; TCRdb's copy has only in-frame clones and leaves some out. The V and J calls and clone size were taken over from that table, and D and trimming were inferred from the DNA. Here the sample spans fewer than 300,000 clones, around 82% being singletons. Sequencing input: peripheral blood. This clonotype was sampled from a woman between 45 and 60 years old who had recovered from COVID-19. The chain is built from TRBV28 and TRBJ2-1, with a possible D match to TRBD1 (6 bases). The chain's CDR3 is CASSYRVNNEQFF. CDR3 in DNA: TGTGCCAGCAGTTACAGGGTAAACAATGAGCAGTTCTTC.